The clone carrying this T cell receptor beta chain was found many times. What it binds is not known. This entry belongs to a study of T cells in Graves' hyperthyroidism and ophthalmopathy. Those patients with uncontrolled infection, other autoimmune disease, pregnancy or lactation were excluded. V lost 7 bases and J lost 5; bases outside the gene matches: 13. The length of the CDR3 is 15 residues. RNA transcripts provided the source from which TCR beta CDR3 regions were amplified. The TCR CDR3 first-round RT-PCR relied on the HTBI primer set. Each CDR3 protein gets one entry after TCRdb re-called the multiplex PCR reads with MiXCR. Of roughly 350,000 distinct CDR3 sequences listed, roughly 13% are singletons. Study results and caveats: In simple terms, a model built on 13 V-J features told ophthalmopathy apart from stable hyperthyroidism. Ophthalmopathy was predicted by the model a median of about 6.5 months ahead of onset.

The TCR sequence derives from a woman in her forties with Graves' ophthalmopathy. Sequenced sample: blood. The chain has TRBV12-3 or TRBV12-4 and TRBJ2-5; TRBD2 aligns across 7 bases. The CDR3 reads CASKSDGLEMETQYF. CDR3 nucleotides: TGTGCCAGCAAAAGCGACGGACTAGAGATGGAGACCCAGTACTTC.